The 11 T cell receptor beta chains below all came from one sample that was sequenced in a study of T-cell memory formation after mild COVID-19. TCRdb reprocessed the 5' RACE reads with MiXCR, giving one entry per CDR3 protein. The data contain more than 450,000 distinct CDR3 sequences, over 15% of them singletons. What was sequenced was PBMCs or a T cell subset sorted from them (not recorded which). Receptors originate from an adult woman who had mild COVID-19 (a few samples of this study predate the infection). Cell type and time point are not known.

The chain employs TRBV7-3 and TRBJ2-2, with 10 bases that match TRBD2. The CDR3 runs to 15 residues. With 3 bases clipped from V and 6 bases from J, the junction kept 4 bases outside the gene matches. CDR1 and CDR2 (germline): SGHTA, FQGTGA. The DNA for the CDR3 is TGTGCCAGCAGCTTGTACCTAGCGGGAGCCGGGGAGCTGTTTTTT. Translated: CASSLYLAGAGELFF.

About this clonotype: Compared with germline, one end of the junction differs, possibly owing to a read error. The chain employs TRBV7-9 and TRBJ2-1; D perhaps matches TRBD1 (5 bases). The germline CDR1 and CDR2 sequences are SEHNR and FQNEAQ (reference sequence). The CDR3 contains 15 residues. CDR3 bases: TGTGCCAGCAGTTTCGACAGCCACCTTAAGGATGAGAAGTTCTTC. Amino acids: CASSFDSHLKDEKFF.

By share, this clonotype counts as medium-sized. CDR3 sequence (DNA): TGCGCCAGCAGCCCCACGACAGGGGGCGAGGAGCAGTACTTC. This translates into CASSPTTGGEEQYF. This chain connects TRBV5-1 to TRBJ2-7, with TRBD1 identical over 10 bases. This CDR3 region has 14 residues. After removal of 4 bases from V and 7 bases from J, the junction contained 8 bases not matched to a gene. Germline V gives CDR1 SGHRS, CDR2 YFSETQ.

The rearrangement uses TRBV6-5 and TRBJ2-2; no reliable D call. The CDR3 runs 11 residues. Germline V gene sequence: CDR1 MNHEY, CDR2 SVGAGI. Trimming took 8 bases from V and 2 from J, leaving 3 bases between them. This CDR3 is CASHNTGELFF. DNA for the CDR3: TGTGCCAGCCACAACACCGGGGAGCTGTTTTTT.

This rearrangement joins TRBV6-6 to TRBJ2-5; D is undetermined. V lost 0 bases to trimming and J lost 1 base, with 12 bases between them. This CDR3 spans 16 amino acids. CDR1 and CDR2 from the germline V gene are MNHNY and SVGAGI (reference sequence). The CDR3 reads CASSYSGSTSQETQYF. CDR3 DNA: TGTGCCAGCAGTTACTCTGGCTCTACTTCCCAAGAGACCCAGTACTTC.

This clonotype showed up just a few times. This chain links TRBV27 with TRBJ2-7; D may be TRBD2 (6 bases). CDR1 MNHEY and CDR2 SMNVEV come from the germline V gene (reference sequence). The CDR3 contains 16 residues. V lost 0 bases to trimming and J lost 1 base, with 13 bases between them. DNA of the CDR3: TGTGCCAGCAGTTTATCTCTCGGGACTGTTTCCTACGAGCAGTACTTC. Protein: CASSLSLGTVSYEQYF.

The V gene is TRBV24-1, the J gene TRBJ1-1; 8 bases are shared with TRBD1. CDR1 KGHDR and CDR2 SFDVKD come from the germline V gene. CDR3 length: 12 residues. Losses at the gene ends were 3 bases for V and 12 bases for J; bases not matched to a gene: 5. The CDR3 spells CATSDPNRGSFF. Written as DNA, the CDR3 is TGTGCCACCAGTGATCCCAACAGGGGGTCTTTCTTT.

V gene TRBV5-1 combines with J gene TRBJ2-7, with a possible D match to TRBD1 (7 bases). CDR3 size: 16 residues. Trimming took off 2 bases at V and 2 bases at J, with 17 bases between the two ends. Germline V CDR1 and CDR2: SGHRS, YFSETQ. The CDR3 DNA sequence: TGCGCCAGCAGCTTTTCATTGGACAGGACTACCTACGAGCAGTACTTC. Translation gives CASSFSLDRTTYEQYF.

V is TRBV5-1 and J is TRBJ2-7; possible D gene TRBD2, 6 bases. The CDR3 runs to 15 residues. In germline, CDR1 is SGHRS, CDR2 YFSETQ. The V gene lost 7 bases and the J gene lost 5 bases, with 22 bases spanning the gap. This CDR3 reads CASSPAGTGINEQYF. The CDR3 DNA is TGCGCCAGCTCTCCGGCGGGGACCGGCATAAACGAGCAGTACTTC.

This clonotype was picked up a small number of times. The chain links TRBV6-6 to TRBJ1-3; the D is unclear. Germline assignment: CDR1 MNHNY and CDR2 SVGAGI (reference sequence). CDR3 length equals 15 residues. Trimming took 5 bases from V and 7 from J, leaving 18 bases between them. The CDR3, as DNA: TGTGCCAGCAGTCCGTCGGGGTACACCCGGAACACCATATATTTT. This translates into CASSPSGYTRNTIYF.

In its sample, this clonotype was seen a few times. The chain carries TRBV6-1 and TRBJ1-2, with 10 bases that match TRBD1. The V gene's germline CDR1 is MNHNS and CDR2 SASEGT. V was clipped by 8 bases and J by 5 bases; unmatched bases: 8. This CDR3 contains 14 residues. The DNA for the CDR3 is TGTGCCAGCGGGGGGACAGGGGAGGTTTATGGCTACACCTTC. This encodes CASGGTGEVYGYTF.